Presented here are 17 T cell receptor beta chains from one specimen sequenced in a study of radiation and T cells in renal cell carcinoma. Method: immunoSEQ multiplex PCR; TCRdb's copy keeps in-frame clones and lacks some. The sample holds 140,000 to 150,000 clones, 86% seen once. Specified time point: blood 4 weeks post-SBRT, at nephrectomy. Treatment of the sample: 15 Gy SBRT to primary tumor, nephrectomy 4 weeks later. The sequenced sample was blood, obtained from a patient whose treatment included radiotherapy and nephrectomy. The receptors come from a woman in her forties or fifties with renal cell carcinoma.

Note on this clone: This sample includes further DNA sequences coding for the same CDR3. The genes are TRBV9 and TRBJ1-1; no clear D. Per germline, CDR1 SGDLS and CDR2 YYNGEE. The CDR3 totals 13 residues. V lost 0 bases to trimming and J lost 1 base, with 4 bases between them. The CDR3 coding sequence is TGTGCCAGCAGCGTAGCCGCGAACACTGAAGCTTTCTTT. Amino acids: CASSVAANTEAFF.

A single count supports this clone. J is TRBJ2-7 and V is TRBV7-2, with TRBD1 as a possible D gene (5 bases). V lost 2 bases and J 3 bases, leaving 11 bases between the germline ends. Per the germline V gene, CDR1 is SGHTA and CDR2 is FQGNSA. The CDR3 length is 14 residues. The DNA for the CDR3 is TGTGCCAGCAGCTTAACCCCTCAGGGCTACGAGCAGTACTTC. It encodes CASSLTPQGYEQYF.

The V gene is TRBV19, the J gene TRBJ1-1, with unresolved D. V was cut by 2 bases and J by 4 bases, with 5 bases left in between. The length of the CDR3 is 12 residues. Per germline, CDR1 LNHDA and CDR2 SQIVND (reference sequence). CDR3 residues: CASSIMGTEAFF. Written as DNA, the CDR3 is TGTGCCAGTAGTATAATGGGCACTGAAGCTTTCTTT.

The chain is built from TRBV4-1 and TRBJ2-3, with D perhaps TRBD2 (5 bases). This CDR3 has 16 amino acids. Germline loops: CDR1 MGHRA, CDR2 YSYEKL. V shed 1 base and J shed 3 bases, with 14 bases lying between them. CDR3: CASSQVGAKGTDTQYF. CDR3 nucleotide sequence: TGCGCCAGCAGCCAAGTGGGAGCGAAAGGGACAGATACGCAGTATTTT.

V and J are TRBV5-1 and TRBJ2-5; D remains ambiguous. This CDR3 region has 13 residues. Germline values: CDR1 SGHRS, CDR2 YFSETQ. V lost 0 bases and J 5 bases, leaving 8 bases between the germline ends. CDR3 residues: CASSLVEGETQYF. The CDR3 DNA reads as TGCGCCAGCAGCTTGGTGGAAGGGGAGACCCAGTACTTC.

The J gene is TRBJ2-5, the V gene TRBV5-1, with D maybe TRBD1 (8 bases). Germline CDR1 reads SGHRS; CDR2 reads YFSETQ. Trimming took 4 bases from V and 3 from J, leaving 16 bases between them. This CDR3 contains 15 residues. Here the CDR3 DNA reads TGCGCCAGCAGCCCCTGGACAGGGAGGGAAGAGACCCAGTACTTC. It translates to CASSPWTGREETQYF.

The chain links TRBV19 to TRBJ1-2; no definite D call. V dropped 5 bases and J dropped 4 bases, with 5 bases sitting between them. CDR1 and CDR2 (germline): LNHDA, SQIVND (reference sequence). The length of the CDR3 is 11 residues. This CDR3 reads CASSAGYGYTF. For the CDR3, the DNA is TGTGCCAGTAGTGCGGGCTATGGCTACACCTTC.

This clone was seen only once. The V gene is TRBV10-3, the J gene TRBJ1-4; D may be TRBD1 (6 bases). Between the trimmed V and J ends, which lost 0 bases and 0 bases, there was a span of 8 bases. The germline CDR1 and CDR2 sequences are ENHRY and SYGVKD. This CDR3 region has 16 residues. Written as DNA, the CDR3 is TGTGCCATCAGTGAGTCGGGGGGCGCAACTAATGAAAAACTGTTTTTT. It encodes CAISESGGATNEKLFF.

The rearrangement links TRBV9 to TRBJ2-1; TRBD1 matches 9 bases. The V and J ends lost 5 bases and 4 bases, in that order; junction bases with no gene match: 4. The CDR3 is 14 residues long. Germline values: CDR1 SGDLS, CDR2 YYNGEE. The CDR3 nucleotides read TGTGCCAGCAGGGCCGGGACAGGGTACAATGAGCAGTTCTTC. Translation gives CASRAGTGYNEQFF.

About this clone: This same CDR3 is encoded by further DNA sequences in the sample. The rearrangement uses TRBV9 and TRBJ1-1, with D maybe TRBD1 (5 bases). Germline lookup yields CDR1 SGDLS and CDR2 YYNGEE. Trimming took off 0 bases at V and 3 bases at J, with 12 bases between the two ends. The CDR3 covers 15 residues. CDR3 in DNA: TGTGCCAGCAGCGTAGGCCCGGGAGGGGACACTGAAGCTTTCTTT. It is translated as CASSVGPGGDTEAFF.

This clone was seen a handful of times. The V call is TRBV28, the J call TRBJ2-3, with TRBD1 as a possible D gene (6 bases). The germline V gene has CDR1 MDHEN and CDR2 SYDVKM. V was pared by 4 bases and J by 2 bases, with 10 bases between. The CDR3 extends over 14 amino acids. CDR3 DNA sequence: TGTGCCAGCAGTTCCACAGGGCACACAGATACGCAGTATTTT. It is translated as CASSSTGHTDTQYF. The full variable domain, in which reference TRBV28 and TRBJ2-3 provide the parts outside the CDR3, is DVKVTQSSRYLVKRTGEKVFLECVQDMDHENMFWYRQDPGLGLRLIYFSYDVKMKEKGDIPEGYSVSREKKERFSLILESASTNQTSMYLCASSSTGHTDTQYFGPGTRLTVL.

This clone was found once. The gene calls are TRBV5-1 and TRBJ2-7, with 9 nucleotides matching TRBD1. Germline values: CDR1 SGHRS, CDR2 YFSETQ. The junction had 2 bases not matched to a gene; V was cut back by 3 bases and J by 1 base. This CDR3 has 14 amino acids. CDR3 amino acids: CASSSGQGSYEQYF. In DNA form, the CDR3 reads TGCGCCAGCAGCTCAGGACAGGGGTCCTACGAGCAGTACTTC.

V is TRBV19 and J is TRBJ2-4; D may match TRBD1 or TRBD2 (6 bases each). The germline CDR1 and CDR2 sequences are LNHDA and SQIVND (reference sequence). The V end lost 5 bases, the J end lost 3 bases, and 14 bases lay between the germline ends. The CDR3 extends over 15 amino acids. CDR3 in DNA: TGTGCCAGTAGTCGGGGGCTGGTGGACAAAAACATTCAGTACTTC. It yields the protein CASSRGLVDKNIQYF.

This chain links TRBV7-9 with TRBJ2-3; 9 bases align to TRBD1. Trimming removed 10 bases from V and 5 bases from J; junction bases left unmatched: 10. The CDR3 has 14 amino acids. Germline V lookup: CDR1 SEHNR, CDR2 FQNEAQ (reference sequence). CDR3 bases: TGTGCCACCCAGGGGGGGACAGGGAGAGATACGCAGTATTTT. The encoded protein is CATQGGTGRDTQYF.

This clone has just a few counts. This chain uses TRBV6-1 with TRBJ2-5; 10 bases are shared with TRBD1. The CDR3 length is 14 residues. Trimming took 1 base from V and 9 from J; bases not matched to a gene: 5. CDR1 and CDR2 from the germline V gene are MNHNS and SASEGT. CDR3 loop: CASSEGQGAWSQYF. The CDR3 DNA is TGTGCCAGCAGTGAAGGACAGGGGGCATGGTCCCAGTACTTC.

The CDR3 region is CASSQDIGPFTAQYF. DNA for the CDR3: TGCGCCAGCAGCCAAGATATTGGTCCATTTACGGCCCAGTACTTC. V gene TRBV4-3 combines with J gene TRBJ2-5; D not resolved. Trimming pared 0 bases from V and 9 bases from J, leaving 17 bases between. CDR1 is LGHNA and CDR2 is YSLEER in the germline V gene. This CDR3 has 15 residues.

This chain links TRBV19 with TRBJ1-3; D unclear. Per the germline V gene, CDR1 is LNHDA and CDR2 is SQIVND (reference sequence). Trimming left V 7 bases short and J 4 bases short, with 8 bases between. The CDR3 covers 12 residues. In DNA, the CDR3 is TGTGCCAGTATCCCCTCAGGAAACACCATATATTTT. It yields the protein CASIPSGNTIYF.